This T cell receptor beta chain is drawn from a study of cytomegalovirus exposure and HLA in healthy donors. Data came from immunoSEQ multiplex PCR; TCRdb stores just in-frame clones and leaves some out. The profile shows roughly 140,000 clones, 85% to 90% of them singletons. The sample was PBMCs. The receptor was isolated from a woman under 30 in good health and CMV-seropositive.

In DNA, the CDR3 is TGTGCCAGCAGCTTAACTCGGAGGGGTACAGATACGCAGTATTTT. Amino acids: CASSLTRRGTDTQYF. The chain is built from TRBV7-3 and TRBJ2-3, with D perhaps TRBD2 (6 bases). From germline, CDR1 is SGHTA and CDR2 FQGTGA. V was cut by 0 bases and J by 3 bases, with 10 bases left in between. This CDR3 is built from 15 residues.